This T cell receptor beta chain was obtained from a study of cytomegalovirus exposure and HLA in healthy donors. In the study overall: The study's early data release held about 85 million unique TCRs from HLA-typed donors.

The PCR employed 60 Vbeta primers together with 13 Jbeta primers. Authors' analysis steps: As a later analysis found, there were 70 million to 100 million unique TCR beta chains, of which some 9.9 million were shared. Only in-frame clones appear in the TCRdb table, and some are missing; sequencing was by immunoSEQ multiplex PCR. V, J and clone size derive from that table, while D and trimming were established from the DNA sequence. The sample consists of about 160,000 clones, roughly 80% of them appearing once. The CDR3 has 15 amino acids. CDR1 is KGHSH, CDR2 LQKENI, per germline. V dropped 2 bases and J dropped 10 bases, with 17 bases sitting between them. Comment on this clone: Its specificity is unknown.

Study outcomes and limitations: There were some V segments, including TRBV6-2 and TRBV6-3, excluded as indistinguishable.

The TCR originated in a woman aged 45 to 65 in good health and CMV-seronegative. The chain is built from TRBV18 and TRBJ2-2; possible D gene TRBD1, 5 bases. Sample: PBMCs. The CDR3 is CASSPLQDTREELFF. Written as DNA, the CDR3 is TGTGCCAGCTCACCATTACAGGACACCCGAGAGGAGCTGTTTTTT.